This TCR beta chain emerged from a study of early T cells in non-severe SARS-CoV-2 infection. Overall study: Sequencing targeted bulk RNA from unsorted whole blood, leaving chains unpaired.

Tagging with unique molecular identifiers was applied to individual cDNA molecules. TCRdb redid the calling of the 5' RACE reads with MiXCR, one entry per CDR3 protein. The table lists about 60,000 distinct CDR3 sequences, about 9.3% of them singletons. Whole-study findings and limits: Using VDJdb, the matching emphasized anti-spike CD8 responses while missing private and CD4 specificities.

At least ten counts were recorded for this clonotype. No antigen is known for it. Germline V gives CDR1 SGHDN, CDR2 FVKESK. V lost 1 base, J lost 6 bases, and 15 bases lay in between. This CDR3 has 15 amino acids. V is TRBV14 and J is TRBJ1-2, with a possible D match to TRBD1 (5 bases). The sequence derives from an adult who was a healthcare worker with PCR-confirmed SARS-CoV-2 infection or an uninfected control (not recorded which). Source material: whole blood. The CDR3 sequence: CASSQVGGRGDGYTF. DNA of the CDR3: TGTGCCAGCAGCCAAGTCGGAGGGAGGGGAGATGGCTACACCTTC.